This is a list of T cell receptor beta chains from one sample in a study of shared clonotypes between healthy human individuals. Method: immunoSEQ multiplex PCR; TCRdb's copy keeps in-frame clones and lacks some. Among 1,500,000 or so clones listed, approximately 98.5% were seen once. The sequenced sample consisted of naive CD4+ T cells sorted from blood. The receptors here all came from a man aged 25 to 40 in good health. Each CDR3 is given with its conserved first and last residue. A D gene is named only where the DNA matches it firmly. Size values are once, few and many counts, or a class for expanded clones, and some rows have none.

v_gene	d_gene	j_gene	abundance	CDR3aa	CDR3nt
TRBV28	TRBD1	TRBJ1-1	NA	CASNPPRGTGHFQAFF	TGTGCCAGCAACCCGCCTAGGGGGACAGGGCATTTTCAAGCTTTCTTT
TRBV7-2	NA	TRBJ2-7	NA	CASRFTGRDYEQYF	TGTGCCAGCAGGTTCACAGGGAGGGACTACGAGCAGTACTTC
TRBV29-1	NA	TRBJ2-1	NA	CSVARPNEQFF	TGCAGCGTTGCTAGGCCGAATGAGCAGTTCTTC
TRBV4-3	TRBD1	TRBJ2-7	NA	CASSPRQGGYYEQYF	TGCGCCAGCAGCCCTCGACAGGGGGGATACTACGAGCAGTACTTC
TRBV7-2	TRBD1	TRBJ1-4	NA	CASSLSTPRGRANEKLFF	TGTGCCAGCAGCCTATCAACCCCCAGGGGGCGGGCTAATGAAAAACTGTTTTTT
TRBV29-1	NA	TRBJ1-4	NA	CSVRRYGPTNEKLFF	TGCAGCGTTCGCCGGTACGGACCAACTAATGAAAAACTGTTTTTT
TRBV9	NA	TRBJ2-3	NA	CASSVGGDTDTQYF	TGTGCCAGCAGCGTAGGCGGGGACACAGATACGCAGTATTTT
TRBV10-3	NA	TRBJ2-3	NA	CAISEGSNKDTQYF	TGTGCCATCAGCGAAGGATCCAATAAAGATACGCAGTATTTT
TRBV10-3	TRBD1	TRBJ2-7	NA	CAISDPGQVSYEQYF	TGTGCCATCAGTGATCCGGGACAGGTCTCCTACGAGCAGTACTTC
TRBV10-2	NA	TRBJ2-5	NA	CASTGLLQETQYF	TGCGCCAGCACCGGACTACTTCAAGAGACCCAGTACTTC
TRBV6-5	NA	TRBJ1-1	NA	CASSPPAGTAEAFF	TGTGCCAGCAGTCCACCGGCAGGGACGGCTGAAGCTTTCTTT
TRBV11-3	NA	TRBJ2-3	NA	CASSRRQTDTQYF	TGTGCCAGCAGCCGGAGGCAGACAGATACGCAGTATTTT
TRBV6-5	NA	TRBJ2-1	NA	CASRSGEAFF	TGTGCCAGCAGGTCAGGGGAGGCATTCTTC
TRBV6-1	NA	TRBJ1-5	NA	CASSEQSNQPQHF	TGTGCCAGCAGTGAACAGTCCAATCAGCCCCAGCATTTT
TRBV7-6	NA	TRBJ2-5	NA	CASSLPGLQETQYF	TGTGCCAGCAGCTTGCCGGGACTGCAAGAGACCCAGTACTTC
TRBV27	TRBD1	TRBJ1-2	once	CASSSSRDRGPEDGYTF	TGTGCCAGCAGTTCGTCCCGGGACAGGGGGCCCGAGGATGGCTACACCTTC
TRBV11-3	TRBD2	TRBJ2-1	NA	CASSSLAGGGQFF	TGTGCCAGCAGCTCGCTAGCGGGAGGAGGACAGTTCTTC
TRBV5-6	TRBD2	TRBJ2-5	NA	CASSFLASGRIGTQYF	TGTGCCAGCAGCTTTCTAGCTAGCGGGAGAATTGGGACCCAGTACTTC
TRBV5-6	TRBD2	TRBJ2-2	NA	CASSLAREGLTGELFF	TGTGCCAGCAGCTTGGCTCGGGAGGGCCTCACCGGGGAGCTGTTTTTT
TRBV2	NA	TRBJ2-1	NA	CASSVPTGTYNEQFF	TGTGCCAGCAGTGTACCAACGGGAACCTACAATGAGCAGTTCTTC
TRBV15	NA	TRBJ2-1	NA	CATSRDAGLRQDEQFF	TGTGCCACCAGCAGAGACGCGGGACTCCGCCAGGATGAGCAGTTCTTC
TRBV5-1	NA	TRBJ1-4	once	CASMASANEKLFF	TGCGCCAGCATGGCTTCGGCTAATGAAAAACTGTTTTTT
TRBV7-2	TRBD2	TRBJ2-2	NA	CASSPTSGNTGELFF	TGTGCCAGCAGCCCCACTAGCGGAAACACCGGGGAGCTGTTTTTT
TRBV2	NA	TRBJ2-3	once	CASGINWGDTQYF	TGTGCCAGCGGTATCAATTGGGGAGATACGCAGTATTTT
TRBV5-1	TRBD2	TRBJ2-1	NA	CASSLISGIHEQFF	TGCGCCAGCAGCTTGATTAGCGGGATTCATGAGCAGTTCTTC
TRBV28	NA	TRBJ2-3	NA	CASSFVTRGSDTQYF	TGTGCCAGCAGTTTTGTCACCCGAGGGTCAGATACGCAGTATTTT
TRBV7-9	TRBD2	TRBJ2-2	NA	CASSSWSGTLGGELFF	TGTGCCAGCAGCTCTTGGAGCGGGACCCTCGGAGGGGAGCTGTTTTTT
TRBV27	NA	TRBJ2-3	once	CASSLNGGDTDTQYF	TGTGCCAGCAGTTTAAACGGTGGGGACACAGATACGCAGTATTTT
TRBV11-2	TRBD1	TRBJ2-5	NA	CASSSGGQALETQYF	TGTGCCAGCAGCTCCGGGGGACAGGCGCTGGAGACCCAGTACTTC
TRBV4-1	NA	TRBJ2-7	NA	CASSQEDGRLSSYEQYF	TGCGCCAGCAGCCAAGAAGACGGGCGGCTCAGCTCCTACGAGCAGTACTTC